The clone carrying this T cell receptor (beta chain) was picked up a small number of times. This record comes from a study of cytomegalovirus exposure and HLA in healthy donors. Germline CDR1 is MNHNS and CDR2 is SASEGT. There are 15 residues in the CDR3. Both 60 Vbeta primers and 13 Jbeta primers went into the PCR. TCRdb keeps only in-frame clones here, not all; method: immunoSEQ multiplex PCR. The sample contains tens of thousands of clones, 75% to 80% of which appear only once. The sequenced material came from PBMCs. The receptor was isolated from a female donor in good health and CMV-seronegative. The chain has TRBV6-1 and TRBJ2-5; perhaps TRBD2 as D (5 bases). The better agreement between TRBJ2-7 and the DNA end casts doubt on the J call. CDR3 bases: TGTGCCAGCACCCCATGGACTTACGACTCCTACGAGCAGTACTTC. Residues: CASTPWTYDSYEQYF.